The clone carrying this T cell receptor beta chain was observed a few times. Its target is not known. The data belong to a study of T cells in Graves' hyperthyroidism and ophthalmopathy. Study as a whole: The blood sample was taken at first diagnosis, before treatment began.

The CDR3 has 16 amino acids. CDR1 is MDHEN and CDR2 is SYDVKM in the germline V gene. The V and J ends lost 1 base and 0 bases respectively, with 10 bases between them. Findings and limits, study-wide: The model identified upcoming ophthalmopathy a median approximately 6.5 months ahead of onset.

TCR beta CDR3 sequences were amplified from RNA transcripts. HTBI primers were employed in a first-round RT-PCR of the TCR CDR3. TCRdb re-called the multiplex PCR reads with MiXCR, one entry per CDR3 protein. The data contain hundreds of thousands of distinct CDR3 sequences, around a sixth of them singletons. The sequenced material came from blood. This receptor was identified in a woman younger than 30 with Graves' hyperthyroidism that later progressed to Graves' ophthalmopathy. This chain joins TRBV28 and TRBJ2-1; no definite D call. The CDR3 DNA reads TGTGCCAGCAGTTTATCGGCGGCAAGCTCCTACAATGAGCAGTTCTTC. As protein: CASSLSAASSYNEQFF.